This section outlines one T cell receptor beta chain sequence together with its context. The table lists this clone with a count of one. The clone's antigen remains unknown. Base quality data are lacking; no much larger clone is found one base away. As encoded in the germline V gene (reference sequence), CDR1 is LNHNV while CDR2 is YYDKDF. V loses 4 bases of germline sequence and J loses 11 bases, and the interval between the two ends is 24 bases. There are 16 amino acids in the CDR3, from cysteine to phenylalanine inclusive. Just the 48-base CDR3 DNA is kept, in frame starting at base 1. TCR CDR3 regions were amplified from genomic DNA by multiplex PCR using the deep immunoSEQ assay. For each cell subset, the extracted genomic DNA was distributed evenly across all wells of several immunoSEQ 96-well plates, and each plate served as one replicate. For sorted subsets, about 210 ng of genomic DNA, equivalent to about 30,000 T cell genomes, went into each replicate PCR. Purified libraries were measured with a Qubit 3.0 fluorometer, size-checked on a Bioanalyzer 2100, and measured again with the KAPA Library Quantification kit. Each immunoSEQ 96-well plate was sequenced on its own single-read 150-cycle Illumina NextSeq 550 flow cell. In the authors' own workflow: Because the immunoSEQ output held only junctional sequences and lacked quality scores, the filtering could not match the filtering applied to full-length reads. To assign V/J genes and CDR3, sequences were annotated using PyIR, a Python wrapper for IgBLAST v1.9, with IMGT germline references. Reads with weak V/J assignments (E-value above 1e-6), missing CDR3, stop codons, out-of-frame junctions, or ambiguous translated residues were removed. V3J clonotypes were defined as sequences sharing an identical inferred V gene, J gene, and CDR3 amino acid sequence. To compute the percentage overlap between repertoires, the number of shared unique clonotypes was divided by the size of the smaller repertoire. Repertoire richness was assessed with RTK rarefaction, the Chao1 estimator, and Recon v2.1 estimates of unobserved clonotypes. For all TCRbeta clonotypes obtained by the gDNA method from a handful of donors, generation probabilities were computed with OLGA. In TCRdb, the immuneACCESS table is reduced to in-frame sequences with V and J assigned. These tables do not hold every clone; where another copy was compared, an unresolved V gene accounts for under half, and the others remain unexplained. V and J calls and clone size are given by that table; D and trimming were obtained from the DNA. Present in this sample are about 2.3 million clones, roughly 93% of which were seen just once. Approximately 0.4% of the sample goes to the ten largest clones.

This entry is derived from a study of shared clonotypes between healthy human individuals (dated by TCRdb to 2020 to 2022). Describing the broader study: Two women and a few men aged 18 to 49 years were included in the cohort. For each donor, CD4 naive and CD4 memory were each given three plates, CD8 naive was given two plates, and CD8 memory was given one plate. To estimate repertoire size and how much clonotypes are shared between individuals, the study performed deep sequencing of blood TCR repertoires from roughly five healthy adults. Libraries were prepared and TCR repertoires were sequenced by different laboratories using diverse techniques, in order to increase sequencing depth and limit assay-specific biases. Leukapheresis yielded between about 0.94 and 9.5 billion PBMCs per donor.

Donors were healthy HIV-negative adults with no recently reported acute infections or vaccinations. Only Caucasian adults living in Nashville, Tennessee, USA were represented among the donors. CD4+ T cells were enriched through magnetic negative selection, after which naive cells were positively selected on CD45RA and the remaining negative fraction served as the memory subset. Blood was collected by leukapheresis, and PBMCs were isolated by Ficoll-Histopaque density gradient centrifugation and then cryopreserved in liquid nitrogen vapor phase. Analytical flow cytometry was used to check the purity and quantity of each magnetically sorted T cell population. Genomic DNA was isolated from every sorted fraction and measured by UV absorbance on a Nanodrop 2000c. The study at large found these results: The small number of donors limited the genetic and exposure-history diversity represented. Compared with non-shared clonotypes, clonotypes shared by all four sorted-subset donors had higher generation probabilities. Pairwise subsampling indicated that sequencing depth was expected to affect the degree of clonotype sharing among donors. Only blood was sampled, and tissue TCR repertoires likely differ from those in blood. When a handful of donors were compared, the shared fraction of clonotypes was about 5% for naive CD4, about 4% for naive CD8, more than 2% for memory CD4, and around 0.4% for memory CD8. Naive subsets generally had larger estimated clonotype richness than memory subsets did. Even with the large sequencing depth, rarefaction of the sorted-subset datasets indicated that sequencing was incomplete.

Sequencing was done on a sample of naive CD4+ T cells from PBMCs. The sample's cell subset or site label is to be understood as: CD45RA+ positively selected. The source of this sequence is a man younger than 30 in good health. Some clones in this sample may be carry-over from other donors' samples. The chain employs TRBV15 and TRBJ1-5; a weak D assignment points to TRBD1 (6 bases agree). The nucleotides are TGTGCCACCAGCAAGGCGACAGGTGTTCTTTCTTACTCCCAGCATTTT. The translation is CATSKATGVLSYSQHF. Beyond the CDR3, the reference TRBV15 and TRBJ1-5 genes provide the residues; the full variable domain reads: DAMVIQNPRYQVTQFGKPVTLSCSQTLNHNVMYWYQQKSSQAPKLLFHYYDKDFNNEADTPDNFQSRRPNTSFCFLDIRSPGLGDTAMYLCATSKATGVLSYSQHFGDGTRLSIL.